The rows below give T cell receptor beta chains drawn from one sample of a study of blood T cell repertoires in COVID-19. Produced via immunoSEQ multiplex PCR; TCRdb's table is partial and in-frame only. This table holds 60,000 or so clones, almost 80% found once. The sample comprised peripheral blood. Receptor source: a man aged 60 to 75 with acute or convalescent COVID-19. Both conserved end residues are part of each CDR3. The listing skips clone size in some rows; elsewhere it reads once, few, many or a size class.

V gene,clone size,CDR3 protein
TRBV4-1,NA,CASSQDLARGAFF
TRBV6-5,NA,CASSSAGARETQYF
TRBV9,few,CASSAGTNTGELFF
TRBV2,NA,CASSPSLNTGELFF
TRBV21-1,NA,CASLRGGQPQHF
TRBV18,NA,CASSPAGGYETQYF
TRBV29-1,NA,CSVEAGGMETQYF
TRBV9,NA,CASSPVGEGGWTEAFF
TRBV10-3,NA,CAISEGDSWYGYTF
TRBV5-1,once,CASSLDLETQYF
TRBV29-1,NA,CSVTPGTGSYGYTF
TRBV2,NA,CASSNRLVSDTQYF
TRBV7-2,few,CASSLVAGGNYEQYF
TRBV5-1,NA,CASSLDGQGNTEAFF
TRBV24-1,NA,CATSPTSGDNEQFF